These 9 T cell receptor beta chains came from one sample sequenced in a study of blood T cell repertoires in COVID-19. Libraries were prepared by immunoSEQ multiplex PCR; TCRdb keeps only in-frame clonotypes and omits some of them. The top ten clones hold 0.6% to 0.8% of a sample with about 190,000 clones, nearly 90% of them seen once. Sequenced sample: peripheral blood. Source of these receptors: a man aged 45 to 65 with acute or convalescent COVID-19.

J is TRBJ2-7 and V is TRBV12-3 or TRBV12-4; maybe TRBD1 (6 bases). V was clipped by 8 bases and J by 2 bases, with 13 bases between them. This CDR3 has 13 amino acids. For the CDR3, the DNA is TGTGCCAGCTATTCCGACAGGACCTACGAGCAGTACTTC. It codes for CASYSDRTYEQYF.

This chain connects TRBV27 to TRBJ1-5; the D gene is possibly TRBD1 (6 bases). Trimming removed 6 bases at V and 5 bases at J, with 14 bases between. The CDR3 loop spans 14 amino acids. Germline V gives CDR1 MNHEY, CDR2 SMNVEV (reference sequence). CDR3 amino acids: CASSLTGLDQPQHF. The CDR3 coding sequence is TGTGCCAGCAGCTTGACAGGATTAGATCAGCCCCAGCATTTT.

J is TRBJ1-4 and V is TRBV15; possible D gene TRBD1, 5 bases. Germline V gene lookup returns CDR1 LNHNV and CDR2 YYDKDF (reference sequence). The CDR3 is 14 residues long. Trimming removed 8 bases at V and 3 bases at J, with 13 bases between. As DNA, the CDR3 is TGTGCCACCGGGCGGGCGGGGCCTAATGAAAAACTGTTTTTT. It is translated as CATGRAGPNEKLFF.

This clone showed up just once. The chain is built from TRBV9 and TRBJ2-3; 7 positions agree with TRBD2. CDR3 length: 16 residues. V shed 0 bases and J 0 bases; nucleotides not matched to a gene: 4. The germline V gene has CDR1 SGDLS and CDR2 YYNGEE. The DNA for the CDR3 is TGTGCCAGCAGCGTAGGAACGGGACTAAGCACAGATACGCAGTATTTT. It codes for CASSVGTGLSTDTQYF.

The V gene is TRBV5-1, the J gene TRBJ2-7, with TRBD2 as a possible D gene (6 bases). The CDR3 extends over 14 amino acids. The V end lost 0 bases, the J end lost 4 bases, and 11 bases lay between the germline ends. Germline CDR1 reads SGHRS; CDR2 reads YFSETQ. The CDR3 sequence: CASSLVGGEYEQYF. The CDR3 DNA is TGCGCCAGCAGCTTGGTTGGAGGGGAGTACGAGCAGTACTTC. The whole variable domain, filled in from reference TRBV5-1 and TRBJ2-7, reads KAGVTQTPRYLIKTRGQQVTLSCSPISGHRSVSWYQQTPGQGLQFLFEYFSETQRNKGNFPGRFSGRQFSNSRSEMNVSTLELGDSALYLCASSLVGGEYEQYFGPGTRLTVT.

V and J are TRBV3-1 (or the pseudogene TRBV3-2) and TRBJ1-3, with TRBD1 identical over 7 bases. J lost 0 bases, V lost 4 bases, and 9 bases had no gene match. The CDR3 is made up of 17 amino acids. The V gene's germline CDR1 is LGHDT and CDR2 YNNKEL (reference sequence). Here the CDR3 reads CASSRRGQSLSGNTIYF. The CDR3 DNA reads TGTGCCAGCAGCCGCCGGGGACAGTCCCTCTCTGGAAACACCATATATTTT.

The chain uses TRBV18 and TRBJ1-1; D is perhaps TRBD1 (6 bases). The CDR3 is 14 residues long. V gave up 2 bases and J gave up 4 bases, with 11 bases separating them. Germline loops: CDR1 KGHSH, CDR2 LQKENI. CDR3 coding DNA: TGTGCCAGCTCACCATGGGGGCGGACCACTGAAGCTTTCTTT. Its protein product is CASSPWGRTTEAFF.

This chain links TRBV11-3 with TRBJ1-1; D gene unclear. V was trimmed by 0 bases and J by 2 bases, leaving 7 bases between them. Germline V gene data show CDR1 as SGHNT and CDR2 as YENEEA. This CDR3 has 14 amino acids. The DNA of the CDR3 is TGTGCCAGCAGCTTAGATGCAGATAACACTGAAGCTTTCTTT. Residues: CASSLDADNTEAFF.

The CDR3 nucleotides read TGTGCCAGCAGCCGCTTGGGCCAGACAGGGGAGACCCAGTACTTC. Amino acids: CASSRLGQTGETQYF. The V call is TRBV14, the J call TRBJ2-5; TRBD1 aligns across 7 bases. The CDR3 has 15 residues. V was pared by 4 bases and J by 5 bases, with 10 bases of the junction left unmatched. Germline lookup yields CDR1 SGHDN and CDR2 FVKESK.